A single sample gave rise to the 8 T cell receptor beta chains below, sequenced in a study of blood T cell repertoires in COVID-19. Data came from immunoSEQ multiplex PCR; TCRdb stores just in-frame clones and leaves some out. The sample lists under 75,000 clones, 80% to 85% occurring once. The sample was peripheral blood. Receptors originate from a man aged 55-75 years with COVID-19, enrolled during active disease.

This sequence joins TRBV6-5 and TRBJ2-7; D not certain. Trimming took off 7 bases at V and 4 bases at J, with 11 bases between the two ends. CDR1 MNHEY and CDR2 SVGAGI come from the germline V gene. The CDR3 runs 12 residues. The chain's CDR3 is CASKTYQYEQYF. DNA of the CDR3: TGTGCCAGCAAAACATATCAATACGAGCAGTACTTC.

The rearrangement uses TRBV4-1 and TRBJ2-1, with D possibly TRBD1 on 6 matching bases. Germline V gene lookup returns CDR1 MGHRA and CDR2 YSYEKL. There are 16 residues in the CDR3. The V gene lost 4 bases and the J gene lost 4 bases, with 17 bases spanning the gap. CDR3 sequence: CASSPLWGQGYNEQFF. The DNA of the CDR3 is TGCGCCAGCAGCCCCCTGTGGGGGCAGGGGTACAATGAGCAGTTCTTC.

The chain combines TRBV27 with TRBJ1-5, with D uncertain. CDR3 length: 14 residues. Germline-derived CDR1 and CDR2 are MNHEY and SMNVEV (reference sequence). V lost 6 bases to trimming and J lost 0 bases, with 9 bases between them. This CDR3 reads CASSRGFSNQPQHF. The CDR3 bases are TGTGCCAGCAGCCGGGGTTTTAGCAATCAGCCCCAGCATTTT.

The CDR3 here is CASSARGGTSEETQYF. The CDR3 DNA is TGTGCCAGCAGCGCCAGAGGGGGGACTAGTGAAGAGACCCAGTACTTC. The chain uses TRBV9 and TRBJ2-5, with 8 bases aligning to TRBD2. Trimming took 3 bases from V and 3 from J; bases not matched to a gene: 10. Germline assignment: CDR1 SGDLS and CDR2 YYNGEE. The CDR3 runs 16 residues. The whole variable domain, remainder taken from reference TRBV9 and TRBJ2-5, is DSGVTQTPKHLITATGQRVTLRCSPRSGDLSVYWYQQSLDQGLQFLIQYYNGEERAKGNILERFSAQQFPDLHSELNLSSLELGDSALYFCASSARGGTSEETQYFGPGTRLLVL.

By proportion, this clone is medium-sized. DNA of the CDR3: TGTGCCAGCAGTGAAGCCGACAGGTCTCCAGGCTATGGCTACACCTTC. Its protein product is CASSEADRSPGYGYTF. The V call is TRBV2, the J call TRBJ1-2; D perhaps matches TRBD1 (6 bases). The germline gives CDR1 SNHLY, CDR2 FYNNEI. This CDR3 comprises 16 residues. The V end was cut by 0 bases, the J end by 4 bases, with 15 bases between.

CDR3 amino acids: CASSEGARGYEQYF. Written as DNA, the CDR3 is TGTGCCAGCAGTGAAGGTGCGCGGGGGTACGAGCAGTACTTC. This chain connects TRBV2 to TRBJ2-7; 7 nucleotides match TRBD2. V was clipped by 1 base and J by 4 bases; unmatched bases: 4. CDR1 and CDR2 (germline): SNHLY, FYNNEI. The CDR3 extends over 14 amino acids.

The V gene is TRBV7-7, the J gene TRBJ2-7, with 14 bases that match TRBD2. The J segment lost 5 bases and the V segment lost 5 bases, leaving 5 bases of the junction unmatched. Germline V gene lookup returns CDR1 SSHAT and CDR2 FNYEAQ (reference sequence). This CDR3 spans 15 amino acids. This CDR3 reads CASSTGTSGSNEQYF. The CDR3, as DNA: TGTGCCAGCAGCACCGGGACTAGCGGGAGTAACGAGCAGTACTTC.

The chain is built from TRBV30 and TRBJ1-3, with D unresolved. The germline gives CDR1 GTSNPN, CDR2 SVGIG (reference sequence). The CDR3 has 14 amino acids. With 1 base removed from V and 2 bases from J, the gap between germline ends came to 9 bases. This CDR3 is CAWSDRRAGNTIYF. In DNA form, the CDR3 reads TGTGCCTGGAGTGACAGAAGAGCTGGAAACACCATATATTTT.